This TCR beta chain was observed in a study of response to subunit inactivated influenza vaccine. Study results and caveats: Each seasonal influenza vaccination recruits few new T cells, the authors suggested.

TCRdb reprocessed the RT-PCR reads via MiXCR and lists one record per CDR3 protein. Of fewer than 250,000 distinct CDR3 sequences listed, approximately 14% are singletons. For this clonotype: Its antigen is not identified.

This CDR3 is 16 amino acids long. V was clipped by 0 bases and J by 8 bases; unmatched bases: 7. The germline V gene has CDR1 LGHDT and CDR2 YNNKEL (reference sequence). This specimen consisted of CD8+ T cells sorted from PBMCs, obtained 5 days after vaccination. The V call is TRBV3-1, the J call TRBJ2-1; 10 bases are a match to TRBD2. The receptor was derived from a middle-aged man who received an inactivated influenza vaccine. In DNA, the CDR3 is TGTGCCAGCAGCCAAGATCCGCCTAGCGGGAGTCATGAGCAGTTCTTC. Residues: CASSQDPPSGSHEQFF.